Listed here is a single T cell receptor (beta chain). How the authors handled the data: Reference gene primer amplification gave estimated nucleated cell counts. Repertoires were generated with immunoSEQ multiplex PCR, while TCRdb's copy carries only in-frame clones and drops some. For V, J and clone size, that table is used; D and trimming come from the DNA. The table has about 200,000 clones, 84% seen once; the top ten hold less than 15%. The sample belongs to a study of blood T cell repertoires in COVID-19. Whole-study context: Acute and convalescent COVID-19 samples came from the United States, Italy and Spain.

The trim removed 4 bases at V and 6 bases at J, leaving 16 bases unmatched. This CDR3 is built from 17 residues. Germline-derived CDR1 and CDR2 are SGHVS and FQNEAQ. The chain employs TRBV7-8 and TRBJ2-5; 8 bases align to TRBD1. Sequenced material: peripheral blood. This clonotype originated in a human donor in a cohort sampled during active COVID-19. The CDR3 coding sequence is TGTGCCAGCAGCTCCATACCAGGACAGGGTATTTCGCAGACCCAGTACTTC. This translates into CASSSIPGQGISQTQYF.